These 8 T cell receptor beta chains originate from one sample sequenced in a study of blood T cell repertoires in COVID-19. Libraries were prepared by immunoSEQ multiplex PCR; TCRdb keeps only in-frame clonotypes and omits some of them. The data show hundreds of thousands of clones, 83% seen once. Source material: peripheral blood. Receptor source: a woman aged 50 to 65 who had recovered from COVID-19.

V gene TRBV28 combines with J gene TRBJ1-2; D remains ambiguous. Trimming cost V 5 bases and J 4 bases, with 14 bases left between them. The CDR3 loop spans 14 amino acids. CDR1 MDHEN and CDR2 SYDVKM come from the germline V gene. CDR3 nucleotide sequence: TGTGCCAGCAGTGTCCACGACTTTCTCTATGGCTACACCTTC. Translation: CASSVHDFLYGYTF.

V and J are TRBV4-3 and TRBJ1-2; 8 nucleotides match TRBD1. Trimming at V came to 5 bases and at J to 2 bases, leaving 10 bases not matched to a gene. This CDR3 is 16 amino acids long. Germline V gives CDR1 LGHNA, CDR2 YSLEER. The CDR3 DNA reads as TGCGCCAGCAGCACGGGACAGGCCCCTTCAAACTATGGCTACACCTTC. Translating gives CASSTGQAPSNYGYTF.

J is TRBJ2-1 and V is TRBV5-1; 7 bases map to TRBD1. The CDR3 consists of 15 residues. Losses at the gene ends were 0 bases for V and 5 bases for J; bases not matched to a gene: 5. The germline CDR1 and CDR2 sequences are SGHRS and YFSETQ. Here the CDR3 reads CASSLAGQADNEQFF. The CDR3, as DNA: TGCGCCAGCAGCTTGGCTGGACAGGCCGACAATGAGCAGTTCTTC.

This chain uses TRBV11-3 with TRBJ2-5; the match to TRBD2 covers 14 bases. The V gene's germline CDR1 is SGHNT and CDR2 YENEEA. CDR3 length: 17 amino acids. Trimming removed 5 bases from V and 5 bases from J; junction bases left unmatched: 10. This CDR3 reads CASSKGLAGGGDETQYF. The CDR3 DNA reads as TGTGCCAGCAGCAAAGGACTAGCGGGGGGCGGGGATGAGACCCAGTACTTC.

V is TRBV10-3 and J is TRBJ1-2; 9 bases agree with TRBD1. Germline CDR1 is ENHRY and CDR2 is SYGVKD. This CDR3 comprises 14 residues. The V segment lost 6 bases and the J segment 0 bases; nucleotides outside the gene matches: 2. The CDR3 bases are TGTGCCATCAGGGGGACAGGGACTAACTATGGCTACACCTTC. Translated, it gives CAIRGTGTNYGYTF.

There are many counts of this clone. DNA of the CDR3: TGCGCCAGCAGCGAACTCGCCGGGAGAGGCTCCTACGAGCAGTACTTC. Protein product: CASSELAGRGSYEQYF. The chain couples TRBV5-1 to TRBJ2-7; TRBD2 is a possible D gene (6 bases). Germline lookup yields CDR1 SGHRS and CDR2 YFSETQ. Trimming shortened V by 4 bases and J by 0 bases, and 17 bases separated the two germline ends. The CDR3 extends over 16 amino acids.

The chain recombines TRBV3-1 (or the pseudogene TRBV3-2) with TRBJ2-1, with 8 bases that match TRBD2. The germline V gene encodes CDR1 LGHDT and CDR2 YNNKEL (reference sequence). The junction had 10 bases not matched to a gene; V was cut back by 5 bases and J by 7 bases. The CDR3 loop spans 15 amino acids. CDR3 nucleotide sequence: TGTGCCAGCAGCATCCGGGGGGGGCGGCCGAATGAGCAGTTCTTC. This gives the protein CASSIRGGRPNEQFF.

The chain joins TRBV12-3 or TRBV12-4 to TRBJ1-2; D gene ambiguous. This CDR3 has 12 residues. V lost 0 bases to trimming and J lost 7 bases, with 6 bases between them. The DNA of the CDR3 is TGTGCCAGCAGTTTAGCGGGCGTTGGCTACACCTTC. It translates to CASSLAGVGYTF.